The TCR beta chain described here comes from a study of regulatory T cells in long-lasting Graves disease (dated by TCRdb to 2020 to 2022). Describing the broader study: Antithyroid drugs had been taken for less than 3 months by newly diagnosed Graves' disease patients. The study was registered as a clinical trial and conducted in China. A total of around 35 samples were covered by TCR sequencing, comprising approximately 13 persistent and around 20 newly diagnosed Graves' disease patients. Persistent Graves' disease patients were compared with newly diagnosed Graves' disease patients by peripheral blood TCR sequencing and RNA sequencing.

With regard to this clonotype: Its specific antigen is unknown. It has no much larger one-base neighbor in the sample; base qualities were not kept.

General conclusions and limits of the study: Persistent disease showed preferential use of TRBV28, TRBJ1-2 and TRBJ2-5, whereas newly diagnosed disease favored TRBV20-1 and TRBJ2-1. Patients with persistent disease shared more public clonotypes (about 2,700) than newly diagnosed patients did (about 1,000). The authors noted that the small sample size was a limitation that may lower accuracy. Persistent Graves' disease patients showed lower TCR Shannon entropy and fewer highly expanded clones than newly diagnosed patients, suggesting clonal expansion. Peripheral blood alone was examined, since thyroid tissue, which constituted the primary lesion, could not be accessed. Sequencing and analysis were restricted to the TCR beta chain.

Receptor amplification or capture employed multiplex PCR. Instrument on record: Illumina HiSeq 4000. To build TCR beta libraries, CDR3 regions were amplified by Arm-PCR using iRepertoire HTBI primers. Gel purification was performed on PCR products prior to sequencing. The authors' analysis ran thus. Across samples, 60 to 70 TRBV and around 15 TRBJ segments were identified and used for gene usage analysis of CDR3 amino acid clonotypes. COPE and FqMerger were used to merge filtered high-quality paired reads into contigs. BLAST was used to align contigs to IMGT TRBV, TRBD and TRBJ reference genes, with CDR3 defined following IMGT. Highly expanded clones were defined as clonotypes with a frequency above 0.1%. Shannon entropy was used to measure repertoire diversity, and the Gini coefficient was used to measure V-J evenness. Clonotypes shared by more than one individual were considered public. Clones were called with MiXCR by TCRdb after fastp trimmed the public reads at Q25, and only in-frame beta chains were retained. Identical CDR3 protein sequences are pooled into one entry, listed with their most common genes and DNA. V and J calls and clone size were set by TCRdb, not the authors. The sample yields about 560,000 distinct CDR3 sequences; roughly 15% were counted once. Jointly, the top ten make up 12% of the sample.

CDR1 and CDR2 were assigned from the germline V gene (reference sequence) as DFQATT and SNEGSKA. From the cysteine through the phenylalanine, the CDR3 covers 17 amino acids. The retained sequence is limited to the CDR3, 51 bases, with the frame set at the first base. V lost 0 bases and J lost 5 bases; the stretch between them is 22 bases long. In light of the paper, this sample's time point label describes: newly diagnosed GD, antithyroid drugs for less than 3 months. For both TCR sequencing and RNA sequencing, RNA was extracted from PBMCs in TRIzol. The diagnosis of Graves' disease was made according to American Thyroid Association guidelines. Patients for the study were recruited at an endocrinology department in Xi'an, China. Each patient gave approximately 8.8 milliliters of peripheral blood, collected in an EDTA anticoagulant tube. Ficoll Paque Plus density gradient separation was used to isolate PBMCs, and no further T cell sorting was done. An Agilent 2100 Bioanalyzer and agarose gel were used to check RNA quality, while a NanoDrop 2000 measured RNA concentration.

These same records also appear under a second study, on T cells in Graves' hyperthyroidism and ophthalmopathy. In that second paper, the authors write: Graves' hyperthyroidism was defined as stable when no progression to ophthalmopathy occurred over 18 months of follow-up. Hyperthyroidism patients were newly diagnosed, with disease duration under 2 months, and aged 18 to 65 years. Patients with uncontrolled infections, other autoimmune diseases, pregnancy or lactation were excluded. Diagnoses relied on clinical symptoms, serum thyroxine and TRAb, thyroid ultrasound and orbital computed tomography. For the first round of RT-PCR on the TCR CDR3, the HTBI primer set was used together with the Qiagen OneStep RT-PCR kit. Most expanded thyroid clonotypes (frequency above 0.001) were also found in blood, which suggests that blood repertoires may mirror thyroid immune responses. A 13 V-J signature model separated ophthalmopathy from stable hyperthyroidism, with 87.88% sensitivity and 81.08% specificity in cross-validation and 80%/75% in testing. During validation, the model predicted progression to ophthalmopathy a median of approximately 7 months ahead of onset, with approximately 70% sensitivity and 72% to 80% specificity. TCR V-J signatures able to tell the groups apart were searched for in a discovery cohort of 90 to 100 patients, of whom more than 40 had Graves' ophthalmopathy and roughly 58 had stable Graves' hyperthyroidism. Prospective prediction of ophthalmopathy was tested in an independent validation cohort of some 19 hyperthyroidism patients and 15 to 17 patients who later progressed to ophthalmopathy. The roughly 90 discovery patients were divided at random into training and test sets in a 7:3 ratio. In roughly six Graves' hyperthyroidism patients, the study also compared T-cell repertoires from thyroid tissue with T-cell repertoires from blood. After sampling, hyperthyroidism patients received methimazole starting at 30 mg daily, and ophthalmopathy patients received high-dose intravenous methylprednisolone. Libraries were constructed in a second round of multiplex PCR, after which size selection and purification were performed. The libraries were sequenced on an Illumina HiSeq2000 using paired-end 100 bp reads. SOAPnuke was used to process the raw data, with reads discarded if the reads contained adapters or uncalled bases, had a mean Phred below 15, or lacked an exact constant-primer or identifier match. High-quality paired reads were merged using COPE v1.2.5, and each unique nucleotide sequence was defined as a clonotype. MiTCR v1.1 was used to align clonotypes to the IMGT TRBV, TRBD and TRBJ reference segments. Only V-J combinations with frequency above 0.0001, covering about 99% of repertoires, were analysed. A TCS score was defined as the ratio of F50 (clonal expansion) to E x V (chaos), with BLOSUM62-based TCRdist applied between CDR3 peptides within each V-J. Welch's t-statistics and random forest reduced 500 to 650 V-J features to roughly 13, which were used in a naive Bayes classifier (R e1071). Sample size was not statistically predetermined, and investigators were not blinded to group allocation. According to the paper, TCR Vbeta CDR3 sequencing was carried out on roughly 130 peripheral blood samples, which came from more than 40 ophthalmopathy, about 75 hyperthyroidism and about 17 progressor patients.

The material sequenced was peripheral blood mononuclear cells (PBMCs), taken at new diagnosis, from a patient treated with antithyroid drugs. The origin of this receptor is a man between 18 and 29 years old with Graves disease. Donor details come from another sample of the same person, matched by shared clones. The rearranged segments are TRBV20-1 and TRBJ1-1; the D gene assignment is ambiguous. The sequence in DNA is TGCAGTGCTAGAGATCTTAGAGGGTCGGCTACCGGGACTGAAGCTTTCTTT. The translation is CSARDLRGSATGTEAFF.